What follows is one T cell receptor (beta chain) and its context. Noted time point: newly diagnosed GD, antithyroid drugs for less than 3 months. Preparation of the TCR library used RNA extracted from PBMCs. This entry belongs to a study of regulatory T cells in long-lasting Graves disease. Background on the study: Graves' patients, diagnosed recently, had received antithyroid drugs under 3 months.

Investigators prepared the TCR beta libraries by applying iRepertoire HTBI primers and Arm-PCR of CDR3 regions. TCRdb re-called the multiplex PCR reads through MiXCR, storing one row per CDR3 protein. The sample includes about 330,000 distinct CDR3 sequences, 15% to 20% of them seen just once. The ends lost 4 bases at V and 7 bases at J; junction bases unmatched: 12. The germline CDR1 and CDR2 sequences are SGDLS and YYNGEE. This CDR3 has 15 amino acids. These data are also associated with another study on T cells in Graves' hyperthyroidism and ophthalmopathy. This second study notes: For Graves' hyperthyroidism to be stable, ophthalmopathy could not progress within 18 months.

Sequenced here: peripheral blood mononuclear cells (PBMCs), sampled at new diagnosis, from a patient treated with antithyroid drugs. The sequence came from a woman aged 18-29 years with Graves disease. V and J are TRBV9 and TRBJ1-2, with TRBD1 matching 8 bases. The CDR3, as DNA: TGTGCCAGCAGCACAGCTACCAGGGGGCCGGGTGGCTACACCTTC. Amino acid sequence: CASSTATRGPGGYTF.